A single sample gave rise to the 2 T cell receptor beta chains below, sequenced in a study of a mutant IDH1 vaccine in newly diagnosed glioma. Time point of the sample: week 35, safety follow-up. A 20-mer mutant IDH1 peptide at 300 ug was injected subcutaneously with topical imiquimod. Their recognized antigens are unknown. Data came from immunoSEQ multiplex PCR; TCRdb stores just in-frame clones and leaves some out. The sample consists of 60,000 to 65,000 clones, 84% of them appearing once. The sequences come from PBMCs, collected from a glioma patient whose treatment included an IDH1 peptide vaccine. The receptors derive from a man aged 25 to 40 with glioma.

This clone was detected only once. The chain couples TRBV6-1 to TRBJ1-2; D is uncertain. In germline, CDR1 is MNHNS, CDR2 SASEGT. The V end was cut by 6 bases, the J end by 0 bases, with 14 bases between. The CDR3 spans 15 residues. The CDR3 sequence: CASSGDGASNYGYTF. CDR3 DNA sequence: TGTGCCAGCAGCGGAGACGGAGCCTCTAACTATGGCTACACCTTC.

This clone has just one count. This chain joins TRBV19 and TRBJ1-5; D not resolved. Germline lookup yields CDR1 LNHDA and CDR2 SQIVND (reference sequence). V was pared by 6 bases and J by 1 base, with 10 bases between. The length of the CDR3 is 14 residues. Here the CDR3 DNA reads TGTGCCAGTAGCCGGCAGGAGAGCAATCAGCCCCAGCATTTT. Translating gives CASSRQESNQPQHF.